This T cell receptor (beta chain) was found in a study of PD-1 and CTLA-4 blockade in melanoma. The CDR3 extends over 14 amino acids. CDR1 and CDR2 (germline): SGHDN, FVKESK. Trimming took 2 bases from V and 2 from J, leaving 8 bases between them. Clones were read by immunoSEQ multiplex PCR, and TCRdb kept only the in-frame ones, dropping some. The table records about 28,000 clones, 85% to 90% of them present only once. The receptor was isolated from a human donor with melanoma. The chain is built from TRBV14 and TRBJ2-3; D remains ambiguous. The input for sequencing was CD8+ T cells from peripheral blood, taken before anti-PD-1 treatment. The CDR3 region has the DNA TGTGCCAGCAGCCAAACCCATTTCACAGATACGCAGTATTTT. Encoded protein: CASSQTHFTDTQYF.